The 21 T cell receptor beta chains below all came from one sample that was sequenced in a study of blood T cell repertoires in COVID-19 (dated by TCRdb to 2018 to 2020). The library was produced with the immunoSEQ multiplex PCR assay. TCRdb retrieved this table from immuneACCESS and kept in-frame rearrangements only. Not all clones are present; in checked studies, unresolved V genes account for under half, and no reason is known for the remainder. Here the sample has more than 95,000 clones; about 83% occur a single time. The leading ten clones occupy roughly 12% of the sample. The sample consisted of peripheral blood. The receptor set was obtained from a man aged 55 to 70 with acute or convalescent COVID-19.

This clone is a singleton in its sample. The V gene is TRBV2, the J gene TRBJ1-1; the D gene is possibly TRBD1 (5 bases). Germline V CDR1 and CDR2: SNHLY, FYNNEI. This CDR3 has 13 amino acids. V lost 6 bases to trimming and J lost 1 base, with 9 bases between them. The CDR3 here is CASSQGPNTEAFF. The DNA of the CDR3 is TGTGCCAGCAGCCAGGGCCCGAACACTGAAGCTTTCTTT.

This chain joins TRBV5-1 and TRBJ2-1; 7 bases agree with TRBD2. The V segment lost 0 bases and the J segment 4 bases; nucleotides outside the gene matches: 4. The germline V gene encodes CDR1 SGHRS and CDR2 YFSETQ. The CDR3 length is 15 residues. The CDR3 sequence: CASSLGGSGYNEQFF. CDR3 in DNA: TGCGCCAGCAGCTTGGGGGGTAGCGGGTACAATGAGCAGTTCTTC.

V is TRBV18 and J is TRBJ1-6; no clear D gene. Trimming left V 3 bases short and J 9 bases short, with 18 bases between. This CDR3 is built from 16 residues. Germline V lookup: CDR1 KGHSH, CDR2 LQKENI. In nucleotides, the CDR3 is TGTGCCAGCTCACCCACCTCGACGCCGGCGGGTTCACCCCTCCACTTT. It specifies CASSPTSTPAGSPLHF.

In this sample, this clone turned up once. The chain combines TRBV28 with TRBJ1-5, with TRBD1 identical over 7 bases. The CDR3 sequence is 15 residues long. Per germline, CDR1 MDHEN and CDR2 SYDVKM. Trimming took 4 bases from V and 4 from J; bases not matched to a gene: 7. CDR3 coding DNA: TGTGCCAGCAGTTCGGGACAGACCCTTAATCAGCCCCAGCATTTT. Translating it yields CASSSGQTLNQPQHF. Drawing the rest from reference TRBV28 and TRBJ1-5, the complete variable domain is DVKVTQSSRYLVKRTGEKVFLECVQDMDHENMFWYRQDPGLGLRLIYFSYDVKMKEKGDIPEGYSVSREKKERFSLILESASTNQTSMYLCASSSGQTLNQPQHFGDGTRLSIL.

The CDR3 DNA reads as TGTGCCAGCTCACCACAACTAGCGGCCGACAATGAGCAGTTCTTC. Translating gives CASSPQLAADNEQFF. The rearrangement joins TRBV18 to TRBJ2-1; 8 bases fit TRBD2. The ends lost 1 base at V and 5 bases at J; junction bases unmatched: 4. The CDR3 has 15 amino acids. Germline assignment: CDR1 KGHSH and CDR2 LQKENI.

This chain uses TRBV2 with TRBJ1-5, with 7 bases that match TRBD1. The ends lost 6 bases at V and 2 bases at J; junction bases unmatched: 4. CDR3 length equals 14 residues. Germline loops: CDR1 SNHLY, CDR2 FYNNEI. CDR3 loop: CASRPTGGNQPQHF. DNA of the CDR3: TGTGCCAGCAGACCTACAGGGGGCAATCAGCCCCAGCATTTT.

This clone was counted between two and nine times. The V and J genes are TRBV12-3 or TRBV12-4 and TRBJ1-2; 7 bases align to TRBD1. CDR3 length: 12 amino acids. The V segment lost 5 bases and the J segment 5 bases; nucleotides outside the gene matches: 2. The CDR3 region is CASSIQGYGYTF. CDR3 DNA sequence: TGTGCCAGCAGTATACAGGGGTATGGCTACACCTTC.

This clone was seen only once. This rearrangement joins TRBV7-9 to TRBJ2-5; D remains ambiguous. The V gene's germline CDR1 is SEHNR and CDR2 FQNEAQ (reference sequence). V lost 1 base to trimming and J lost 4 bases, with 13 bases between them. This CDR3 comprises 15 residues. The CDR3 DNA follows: TGTGCCAGCAGCTTAGATAGTTACGGTGGAGAGACCCAGTACTTC. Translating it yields CASSLDSYGGETQYF.

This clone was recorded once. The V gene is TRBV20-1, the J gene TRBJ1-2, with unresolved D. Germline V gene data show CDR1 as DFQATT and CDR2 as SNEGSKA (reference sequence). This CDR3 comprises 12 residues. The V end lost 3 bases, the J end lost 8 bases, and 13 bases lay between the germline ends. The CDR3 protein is CSASKTGGGYTF. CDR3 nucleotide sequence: TGCAGTGCTAGTAAGACGGGAGGGGGCTACACCTTC.

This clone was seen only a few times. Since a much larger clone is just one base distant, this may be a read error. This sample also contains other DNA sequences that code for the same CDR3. CDR3 protein: CASSYSARGNTEAFF. In DNA, the CDR3 is TGTGCCAGCAGTTACTCCGCCAGGGGGAACACTGAAGCTTTCTTT. The genes are TRBV6-5 and TRBJ1-1, with a weak D call TRBD1 (6 bases). The germline V gene encodes CDR1 MNHEY and CDR2 SVGAGI. Trimming pared 0 bases from V and 1 base from J, leaving 9 bases between. The CDR3 contains 15 residues.

CDR3 DNA sequence: TGTGCCAGCAGCTTGGACAGTTACAATGAGCAGTTCTTC. Protein sequence: CASSLDSYNEQFF. V usage is TRBV7-2 and J usage is TRBJ2-1; a weak D match, TRBD1 (6 bases). The CDR3 extends over 13 amino acids. Germline CDR1 is SGHTA and CDR2 is FQGNSA. V lost 3 bases and J 4 bases, leaving 7 bases between the germline ends.

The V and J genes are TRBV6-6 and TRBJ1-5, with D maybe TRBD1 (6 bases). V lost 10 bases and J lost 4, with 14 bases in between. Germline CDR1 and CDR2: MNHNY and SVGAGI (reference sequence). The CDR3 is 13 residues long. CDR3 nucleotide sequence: TGTGCCACCGGGGGGCTGGTAAATCAGCCCCAGCATTTT. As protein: CATGGLVNQPQHF.

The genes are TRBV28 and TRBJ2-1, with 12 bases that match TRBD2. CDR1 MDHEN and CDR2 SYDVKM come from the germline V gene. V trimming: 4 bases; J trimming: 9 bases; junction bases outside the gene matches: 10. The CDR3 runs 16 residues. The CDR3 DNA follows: TGTGCCAGCAGTTCGCGACTAGCGGGGGCCTGGGGTGAGCAGTTCTTC. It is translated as CASSSRLAGAWGEQFF.

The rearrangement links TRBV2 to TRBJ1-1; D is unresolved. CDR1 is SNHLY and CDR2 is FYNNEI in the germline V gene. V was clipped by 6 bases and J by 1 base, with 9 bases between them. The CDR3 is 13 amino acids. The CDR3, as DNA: TGTGCCAGCAGAGTGAGTCCGAACACTGAAGCTTTCTTT. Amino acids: CASRVSPNTEAFF.

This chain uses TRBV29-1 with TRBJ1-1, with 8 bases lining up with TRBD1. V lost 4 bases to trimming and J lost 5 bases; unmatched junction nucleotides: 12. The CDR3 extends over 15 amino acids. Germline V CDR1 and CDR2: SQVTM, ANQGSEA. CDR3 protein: CSVAQTGALGTEAFF. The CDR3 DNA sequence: TGCAGCGTTGCTCAGACAGGGGCCCTGGGGACTGAAGCTTTCTTT.

CDR3 nucleotides: TGCGCCAGCACCTTCTCCGGGACACCAGGAGATACGCAGTATTTT. Protein product: CASTFSGTPGDTQYF. This sequence joins TRBV5-1 and TRBJ2-3; weak D call: TRBD1 (6 bases). The V gene lost 6 bases and the J gene lost 5 bases, with 19 bases spanning the gap. Germline-derived CDR1 and CDR2 are SGHRS and YFSETQ. The CDR3 is 15 amino acids.

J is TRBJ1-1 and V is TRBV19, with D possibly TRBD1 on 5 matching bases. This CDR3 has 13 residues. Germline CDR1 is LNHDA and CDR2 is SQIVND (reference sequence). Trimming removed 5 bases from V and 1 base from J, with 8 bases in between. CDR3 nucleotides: TGTGCCAGTAGTTTGGACACGAACACTGAAGCTTTCTTT. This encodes CASSLDTNTEAFF.

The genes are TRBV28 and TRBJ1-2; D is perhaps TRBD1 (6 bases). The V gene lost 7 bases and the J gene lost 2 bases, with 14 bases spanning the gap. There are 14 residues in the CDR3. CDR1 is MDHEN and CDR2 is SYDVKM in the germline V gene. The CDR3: CASTPPGGNYGYTF. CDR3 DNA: TGTGCCAGCACTCCACCGGGGGGCAACTATGGCTACACCTTC.

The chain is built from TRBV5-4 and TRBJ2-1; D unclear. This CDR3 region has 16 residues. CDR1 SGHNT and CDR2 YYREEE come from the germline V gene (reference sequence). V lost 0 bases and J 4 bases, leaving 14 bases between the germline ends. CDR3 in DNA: TGTGCCAGCAGCTTGGAGTACAGCCTGGATTACAATGAGCAGTTCTTC. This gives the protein CASSLEYSLDYNEQFF.

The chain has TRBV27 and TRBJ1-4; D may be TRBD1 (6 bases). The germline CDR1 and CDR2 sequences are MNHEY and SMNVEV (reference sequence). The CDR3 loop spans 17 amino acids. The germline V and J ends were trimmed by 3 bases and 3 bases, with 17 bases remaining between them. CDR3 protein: CASSLDGGARSNEKLFF. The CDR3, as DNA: TGTGCCAGCAGTTTGGATGGGGGGGCTAGATCTAATGAAAAACTGTTTTTT. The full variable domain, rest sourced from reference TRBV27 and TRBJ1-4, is EAQVTQNPRYLITVTGKKLTVTCSQNMNHEYMSWYRQDPGLGLRQIYYSMNVEVTDKGDVPEGYKVSRKEKRNFPLILESPSPNQTSLYFCASSLDGGARSNEKLFFGSGTQLSVL.

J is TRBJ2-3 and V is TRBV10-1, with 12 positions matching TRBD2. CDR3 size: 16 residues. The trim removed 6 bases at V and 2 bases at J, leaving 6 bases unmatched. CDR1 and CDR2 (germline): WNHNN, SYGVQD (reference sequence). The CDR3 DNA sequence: TGCGCCAGCAGGGACGGACTAGCGGGATTCACAGATACGCAGTATTTT. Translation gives CASRDGLAGFTDTQYF.